This is a list of T cell receptor beta chains from one sample in a study of shared clonotypes between healthy human individuals. Profiling relied on immunoSEQ multiplex PCR, and the TCRdb table lists in-frame clones only, not all of them. Altogether 1.6 million or so clones are present, roughly 96% being singletons, with the ten largest covering 1.2%. The specimen sequenced was naive CD4+ T cells sorted from blood. The receptors here all came from a man aged 30 to 45 in good health. Both conserved end residues are part of each CDR3. A D gene is named only where the DNA matches it firmly. The size entry is marked missing in some rows and otherwise reads once, few, many or a size class.

V	size	J	D	DNA	CDR3
TRBV4-2	-	TRBJ2-3	-	TGTGCCAGCAGCCAAGAAGGGGGTGGAGGGGATACGCAGTATTTT	CASSQEGGGGDTQYF
TRBV4-2	-	TRBJ2-2	-	TGTGCCAGTCGCAGGGACCCCCAGGTCGGCGGGGAGCTGTTTTTT	CASRRDPQVGGELFF
TRBV18	-	TRBJ2-1	-	TGTGCCAGCTCACTTTCCTCAAGGGGAAATGAGCAGTTCTTC	CASSLSSRGNEQFF
TRBV7-9	once	TRBJ2-6	-	TGTGCCAGCAGCCCCAGGGGACTTCGCGCTGGGGCCAACGTCCTGACTTTC	CASSPRGLRAGANVLTF
TRBV6-6	once	TRBJ1-4	-	TGTGCCAGCAGCCCTACAGGGAGAAATGAAAAACTGTTTTTT	CASSPTGRNEKLFF
TRBV5-6	-	TRBJ2-5	TRBD2	TGTGCCAGCAGCTTGGTATCTAGCGGGAGGGGGGAGACCCAGTACTTC	CASSLVSSGRGETQYF
TRBV28	-	TRBJ1-5	-	TGTGCCAGCAGTTTATCACCCCAGCCCCAGCATTTT	CASSLSPQPQHF
TRBV5-6	-	TRBJ1-5	-	TGTGCCAGCAGCTTGTATCCAGATAATCAGCCCCAGCATTTT	CASSLYPDNQPQHF
TRBV11-2	-	TRBJ2-7	-	TGTGCCAGCAGCTTTTCAGGGGTTGGCAGGGGCGAGCAGTACTTC	CASSFSGVGRGEQYF
TRBV5-1	-	TRBJ2-3	-	TGCGCCAGCGCGTCCCGGAACCCAAGCACAGATACGCAGTATTTT	CASASRNPSTDTQYF
TRBV6-6	-	TRBJ1-5	TRBD1	TGTGCCAGCAGTTCCCGAGGGGGCGCCGGCAATCAGCCCCAGCATTTT	CASSSRGGAGNQPQHF
TRBV6-5	-	TRBJ2-1	TRBD1	TGTGCCAGCAGACAGGGGAACTACAATGAGCAGTTCTTC	CASRQGNYNEQFF
TRBV10-3	once	TRBJ1-1	-	TGTGCCATCAGTGAGGGGTCAGGGGAAGCTTTCTTT	CAISEGSGEAFF
TRBV20-1	-	TRBJ1-1	-	TGCAGGGGTGCAACAAATTCTGAAGCTTTCTTT	CRGATNSEAFF
TRBV25-1	once	TRBJ2-3	-	TGTGCCAGCACCAGGGATACAGATACGCAGTATTTT	CASTRDTDTQYF
TRBV5-6	-	TRBJ2-1	-	TGTGCCAGCAGCTTGAGGGGGGGCGATGAGCAGTTCTTC	CASSLRGGDEQFF
TRBV30	-	TRBJ1-2	-	TGTGCCTGGAGTGTACTAATAAGCTTCAGAAACGCTAACTATGGCTACACCTTC	CAWSVLISFRNANYGYTF
TRBV5-6	-	TRBJ2-7	TRBD2	TGTGCCAGCAGCGAGGGACTAGCCGCCTACGAGCAGTACTTC	CASSEGLAAYEQYF
TRBV7-6	-	TRBJ2-7	TRBD1	TGTGCCAGCAGCTTAGGAGCTGGGACAGCAACTACGAAGCAGTACTTC	CASSLGAGTATTKQYF
TRBV15	-	TRBJ2-2	-	TGTGCCACCAGCAGTAGTTTAAGGCTGGCGAACACCGGGGAGCTGTTTTTT	CATSSSLRLANTGELFF
TRBV10-3	-	TRBJ2-7	-	TGTGCCATCAGCGATCCAACGAGAAGGCTCTCCTACGAGCAGTACTTC	CAISDPTRRLSYEQYF
TRBV19	-	TRBJ1-2	-	TGTGCCAGTAGTATAGATCATGGGGTTGATGGCTACACCTTC	CASSIDHGVDGYTF
TRBV7-9	-	TRBJ2-3	-	TGTGCCAGCAGCGACACCTTCACAGATACGCAGTATTTT	CASSDTFTDTQYF
TRBV15	-	TRBJ2-7	TRBD1	TGTGCCACCAGCAAATCCATACTAACAGGGGAAGAGAAGAACGAGCAGTACTTC	CATSKSILTGEEKNEQYF
TRBV5-1	-	TRBJ2-4	TRBD2	TGCGCCAGCAGCTTGGTTTCAGCGGGACGGACGGGGCTCGGCAAAAACATTCAGTACTTC	CASSLVSAGRTGLGKNIQYF
TRBV6-1	-	TRBJ2-2	-	TGTGCCAGCAGTGAAAGGGGGGCCCAAGCCGCCGGGGAGCTGTTTTTT	CASSERGAQAAGELFF
TRBV18	-	TRBJ1-4	TRBD1	TGTGCCAGCTCTCAAGAGACAGGGAGGAACGAAAAACTGTTTTTT	CASSQETGRNEKLFF
TRBV9	-	TRBJ2-1	TRBD2	TGTGCCAGCAGCGTAGTTAGTAGCGGGAGTTTAGAGCAGTTCTTC	CASSVVSSGSLEQFF
TRBV15	-	TRBJ1-2	TRBD1	TGTGCCACCAGCAGGGGTGGACAGGCCTCGTGGACCTTC	CATSRGGQASWTF
TRBV28	-	TRBJ2-1	-	TGTGCCAGCACAAGTCCGGGACGAAACAATGAGCAGTTCTTC	CASTSPGRNNEQFF
TRBV6-1	once	TRBJ1-1	-	TGTGCCAGCATCCCGCTACCAGGTCTCCACACTGAAGCTTTCTTT	CASIPLPGLHTEAFF
TRBV5-1	-	TRBJ2-5	-	TGCGCCAGCAGCTTGGCCGGGGGCCTGGAGACCCAGTACTTC	CASSLAGGLETQYF
TRBV5-1	once	TRBJ2-2	TRBD2	TGCGCCAGCAGCTTGGCCGGGGGGTCCGGGGAGCTGTTTTTT	CASSLAGGSGELFF
TRBV7-8	-	TRBJ1-2	-	TGTGCCAGCAGCTTAGTGCCGTCTCTCGGGGAAGGCTACACCTTC	CASSLVPSLGEGYTF
TRBV11-2	once	TRBJ1-3	-	TGTGCCAGCAGCGAGGGACGCGGCTCTGGAAACACCATATATTTT	CASSEGRGSGNTIYF
TRBV28	-	TRBJ1-2	TRBD1	TGTGCCAGCTTCCGGGACAGCTATGGCTACACCTTC	CASFRDSYGYTF
TRBV10-3	once	TRBJ2-7	TRBD2	TGTGCCATCACCCCGGGGGGGTTGGACTACGAGCAGTACTTC	CAITPGGLDYEQYF
TRBV5-4	-	TRBJ2-2	-	TGTGCCAGCAGCCCCGAGGGGGGGAGGGTCGGGGAGCTGTTTTTT	CASSPEGGRVGELFF
TRBV12-2	once	TRBJ2-1	-	TGTGCAAGTGGTCCGTCGACTAGCGGGAGGAAGTGCAATGAGCAGTTCTTC	CASGPSTSGRKCNEQFF
TRBV27	-	TRBJ2-3	-	TGTGCCAGCAGTTTACTAGGAACAGATACGCAGTATTTT	CASSLLGTDTQYF
TRBV19	-	TRBJ1-1	-	TGTGCCAGTAGCCCAGTTTGGGCTGAAGCTTTCTTT	CASSPVWAEAFF
TRBV5-4	-	TRBJ2-5	-	TGTGCCAGCAGCACACGGGACAACTCAACCCAGTACTTC	CASSTRDNSTQYF
TRBV6-1	-	TRBJ2-5	-	TGTGCCAGCAGTGGCGATTGGGGGAGGGAGACCCAGTACTTC	CASSGDWGRETQYF
TRBV19	-	TRBJ2-7	TRBD2	TGTGCCAGTAGTGTACTAGCGGATTCTCTGGAGCAGTACTTC	CASSVLADSLEQYF
TRBV9	-	TRBJ2-7	-	TGTGCCAGCAGCGCGACAGCCATTACGGAATACGAGCAGTACTTC	CASSATAITEYEQYF
TRBV5-3	-	TRBJ2-2	-	TGTGCCAGAACCCTCTCCGGGACCCACGTCGGGGAGCTGTTTTTT	CARTLSGTHVGELFF
TRBV5-6	-	TRBJ1-1	-	TGTGCCAGCAGCTTTGGGAGGAACACTGAAGCTTTCTTT	CASSFGRNTEAFF
TRBV10-1	-	TRBJ2-7	-	TGCGCCAGCAGCCCGCGGGCCCCTGGTGAGCAGTACTTC	CASSPRAPGEQYF
TRBV6-1	once	TRBJ2-3	TRBD2	TGTGCCAGCACCATGACTAGCGGGAGGGCAGATACGCAGTATTTT	CASTMTSGRADTQYF
TRBV28	-	TRBJ2-7	-	TGTGCCAGCTCTTACGATCCAACAATCCACGAGCAGTACTTC	CASSYDPTIHEQYF
TRBV29-1	-	TRBJ2-7	-	TGCAGCGCAACAGGGCAAACGGGGTCCGAGCAGTACTTC	CSATGQTGSEQYF
TRBV27	-	TRBJ2-1	TRBD2	TGTGCCAGCAGTCGAAAGACTAGCAACAATGAGCAGTTCTTC	CASSRKTSNNEQFF